The 17 T cell receptor beta chains in this list originate from one sample, sequenced in a study of blood T cell repertoires in COVID-19. This table comes from immunoSEQ multiplex PCR, and its TCRdb copy is limited to in-frame clones, with some not included. The sample has roughly 160,000 clones, approximately 83% seen once. The sequenced sample consisted of peripheral blood. The receptors shown here come from a man between 70 and 80 years old with active or convalescent COVID-19.

The CDR3 here is CSVEDGGRGAFF. CDR3 bases: TGCAGCGTTGAAGATGGGGGGAGGGGAGCTTTCTTT. The chain uses TRBV29-1 and TRBJ1-1, with D possibly matching TRBD1 (5 bases). CDR3 length: 12 residues. V was trimmed by 0 bases and J by 10 bases, leaving 12 bases between them. Germline lookup yields CDR1 SQVTM and CDR2 ANQGSEA.

This chain links TRBV5-1 with TRBJ2-2; 7 positions agree with TRBD1. Trimming removed 3 bases from V and 7 bases from J; junction bases left unmatched: 0. CDR1 and CDR2 (germline): SGHRS, YFSETQ. This CDR3 is built from 12 residues. The CDR3 bases are TGCGCCAGCAGCTGGGACAGCGGGGAGCTGTTTTTT. It encodes CASSWDSGELFF.

The chain uses TRBV4-3 and TRBJ2-7; possible D gene TRBD1, 5 bases. The V gene lost 0 bases and the J gene lost 7 bases, with 13 bases spanning the gap. CDR3 size: 14 residues. In germline, CDR1 is LGHNA, CDR2 YSLEER. CDR3 loop: CASSQENWGLEQYF. In nucleotides, the CDR3 is TGCGCCAGCAGCCAAGAGAATTGGGGCTTGGAGCAGTACTTC.

The chain combines TRBV15 with TRBJ1-3; a weak D match, TRBD1 (5 bases). CDR1 is LNHNV and CDR2 is YYDKDF in the germline V gene (reference sequence). V dropped 4 bases and J dropped 4 bases, with 8 bases sitting between them. The CDR3 extends over 13 amino acids. Here the CDR3 DNA reads TGTGCCACCAGCATCGGGGGGGGAAACACCATATATTTT. Amino acid sequence: CATSIGGGNTIYF.

This clone showed up just a few times. The sample has other DNA sequences that encode this CDR3 too. The chain combines TRBV6-5 with TRBJ1-4; tentative D call: TRBD1 (6 bases). The CDR3 contains 15 residues. The ends were cut back, 2 bases at V and 4 bases at J, with 11 bases in the middle. Looked up from germline, CDR1 is MNHEY and CDR2 is SVGAGI. The CDR3 bases are TGTGCCAGCAGTTACAGCGGGGGCGTTAATGAAAAACTGTTTTTT. It codes for CASSYSGGVNEKLFF.

This clone has only one observation. The chain combines TRBV11-2 with TRBJ2-7; perhaps TRBD2 as D (6 bases). The CDR3 consists of 15 residues. V lost 6 bases and J 3 bases, leaving 18 bases between the germline ends. Per germline, CDR1 SGHAT and CDR2 FQNNGV. The DNA for the CDR3 is TGTGCCAGCAGTCTACGGGCGGGAACTATCTACGAGCAGTACTTC. Amino acid sequence: CASSLRAGTIYEQYF.

This sequence joins TRBV6-1 and TRBJ2-7; 9 bases are a match to TRBD1. The CDR3 length is 15 residues. The trim removed 4 bases at V and 3 bases at J, leaving 7 bases unmatched. The germline gives CDR1 MNHNS, CDR2 SASEGT. The CDR3 sequence is CASSAPGQGVYEQYF. The CDR3 DNA follows: TGTGCCAGCAGTGCTCCGGGACAGGGTGTCTACGAGCAGTACTTC.

This clone was detected only once. The chain is built from TRBV2 and TRBJ1-2; weak D call: TRBD1 (5 bases). Trimming removed 10 bases at V and 5 bases at J, with 14 bases between. The CDR3 has 12 residues. Germline CDR1 and CDR2: SNHLY and FYNNEI. The DNA of the CDR3 is TGTGCCACTTCCAGGGAAGGGTATGGCTACACCTTC. Amino acid sequence: CATSREGYGYTF. The variable domain in full, completed from reference TRBV2 and TRBJ1-2, reads EPEVTQTPSHQVTQMGQEVILRCVPISNHLYFYWYRQILGQKVEFLVSFYNNEISEKSEIFDDQFSVERPDGSNFTLKIRSTKLEDSAMYFCATSREGYGYTFGSGTRLTVV.

This rearrangement joins TRBV9 to TRBJ2-4; TRBD2 might be the D (6 bases). The V end was cut by 3 bases, the J end by 0 bases, with 16 bases between. The CDR3 has 17 amino acids. Germline lookup yields CDR1 SGDLS and CDR2 YYNGEE. This chain's CDR3 is CASSALGGSGAKNIQYF. CDR3 sequence (DNA): TGTGCCAGCAGCGCCCTTGGGGGTAGCGGAGCCAAAAACATTCAGTACTTC.

The CDR3 nucleotides read TGTGCCAGCAGCCTCCCCGACGGGGGTAGAATTAACTATGGCTACACCTTC. Protein sequence: CASSLPDGGRINYGYTF. This sequence joins TRBV11-2 and TRBJ1-2, with D perhaps matching TRBD1 (5 bases). The ends were cut back, 5 bases at V and 1 base at J, with 20 bases in the middle. This CDR3 spans 17 amino acids. From germline, CDR1 is SGHAT and CDR2 FQNNGV.

The chain has TRBV5-1 and TRBJ2-7; D might be TRBD2 (5 bases). The CDR3 contains 14 residues. Germline V lookup: CDR1 SGHRS, CDR2 YFSETQ. V shed 0 bases and J shed 6 bases, with 13 bases lying between them. The CDR3 is CASSLGSGESEQYF. The CDR3, as DNA: TGCGCCAGCAGCTTGGGCAGCGGAGAAAGCGAGCAGTACTTC.

The chain joins TRBV2 to TRBJ2-6; 7 bases agree with TRBD1. The CDR3 runs to 16 residues. The junction had 2 bases not matched to a gene; V was cut back by 3 bases and J by 0 bases. Looked up from germline, CDR1 is SNHLY and CDR2 is FYNNEI. Here the CDR3 reads CASSEGQISGANVLTF. The CDR3 DNA reads TGTGCCAGCAGTGAGGGACAGATCTCTGGGGCCAACGTCCTGACTTTC.

The rearrangement joins TRBV2 to TRBJ2-5, with D unresolved. The CDR3 runs 15 residues. V lost 2 bases to trimming and J lost 0 bases, with 10 bases between them. The germline V gene encodes CDR1 SNHLY and CDR2 FYNNEI. The CDR3: CASSERSGNQETQYF. The DNA for the CDR3 is TGTGCCAGCAGTGAACGTTCAGGAAACCAAGAGACCCAGTACTTC.

The chain couples TRBV2 to TRBJ1-2; 7 positions match TRBD1. The V segment lost 6 bases and the J segment 4 bases; nucleotides outside the gene matches: 14. CDR3 size: 16 residues. CDR1 is SNHLY, CDR2 FYNNEI, per germline. Here the CDR3 DNA reads TGTGCCAGCAGCGGTGACAGGGTTGGCTTTAGCTATGGCTACACCTTC. It is translated as CASSGDRVGFSYGYTF.

The gene calls are TRBV29-1 and TRBJ1-1; no firm D call. The V end lost 7 bases, the J end lost 3 bases, and 21 bases lay between the germline ends. CDR3 length: 15 amino acids. The V gene's germline CDR1 is SQVTM and CDR2 ANQGSEA. The CDR3 sequence is CSGRDTAGGDTEAFF. The CDR3 region has the DNA TGCAGCGGGCGGGATACGGCTGGCGGGGACACTGAAGCTTTCTTT.

This clone was seen only once. This chain joins TRBV5-6 and TRBJ2-3; D remains unclear. Trimming took 3 bases from V and 3 from J, leaving 5 bases between them. The CDR3 totals 12 residues. CDR1 and CDR2 from the germline V gene are SGHDT and YYEEEE. The CDR3 DNA follows: TGTGCCAGCAGCTCTAAGACAGATACGCAGTATTTT. Its translation is CASSSKTDTQYF.

The chain combines TRBV14 with TRBJ2-1; 7 bases line up with TRBD2. The CDR3 runs 14 residues. In germline, CDR1 is SGHDN, CDR2 FVKESK. Germline trimming cut 5 bases from V and 4 bases from J; bases unmatched to any gene: 5. The CDR3 DNA sequence: TGTGCCAGCAGCTCGACTAGCCCGTACAATGAGCAGTTCTTC. Its translation is CASSSTSPYNEQFF.